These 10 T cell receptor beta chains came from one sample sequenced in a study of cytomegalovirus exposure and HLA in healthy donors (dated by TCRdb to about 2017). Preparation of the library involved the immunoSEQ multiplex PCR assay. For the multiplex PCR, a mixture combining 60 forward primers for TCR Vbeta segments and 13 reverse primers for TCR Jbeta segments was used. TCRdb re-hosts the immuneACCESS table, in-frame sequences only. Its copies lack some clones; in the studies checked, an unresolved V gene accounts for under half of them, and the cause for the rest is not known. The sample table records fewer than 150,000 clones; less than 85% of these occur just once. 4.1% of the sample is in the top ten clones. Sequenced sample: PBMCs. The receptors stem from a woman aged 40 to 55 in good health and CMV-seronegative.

The CDR3 DNA reads TGTGCCAGCAGCCGCAGTAGGGGGTACCGCCTAAACTCTGGAAACACCATATATTTT. Translating gives CASSRSRGYRLNSGNTIYF. The J gene is TRBJ1-3, the V gene TRBV7-8; TRBD1 is a possible D gene (6 bases). Germline lookup yields CDR1 SGHVS and CDR2 FQNEAQ. The V end was cut by 5 bases, the J end by 0 bases, with 23 bases between. This CDR3 has 19 amino acids.

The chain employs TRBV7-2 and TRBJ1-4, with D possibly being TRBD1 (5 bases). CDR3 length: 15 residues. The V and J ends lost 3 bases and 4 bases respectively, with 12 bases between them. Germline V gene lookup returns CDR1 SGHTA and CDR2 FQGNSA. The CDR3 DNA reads TGTGCCAGCAGCTTGGGGGGTACGATTAATGAAAAACTGTTTTTT. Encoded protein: CASSLGGTINEKLFF.

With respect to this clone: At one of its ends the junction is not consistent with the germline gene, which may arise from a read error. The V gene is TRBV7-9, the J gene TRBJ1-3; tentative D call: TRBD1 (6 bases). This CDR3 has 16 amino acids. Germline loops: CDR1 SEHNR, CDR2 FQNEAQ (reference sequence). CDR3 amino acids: CSSSLGRGASGNTIYF. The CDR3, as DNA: TGTTCCAGCAGCTTAGGACGGGGGGCCTCTGGAAACACCATATATTTT.

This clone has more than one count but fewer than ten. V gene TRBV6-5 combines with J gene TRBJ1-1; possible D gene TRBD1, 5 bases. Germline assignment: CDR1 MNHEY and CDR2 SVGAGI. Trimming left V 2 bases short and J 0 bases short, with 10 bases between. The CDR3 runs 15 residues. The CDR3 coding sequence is TGTGCCAGCAGTTACGACAGTACCTTGAACACTGAAGCTTTCTTT. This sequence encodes CASSYDSTLNTEAFF.

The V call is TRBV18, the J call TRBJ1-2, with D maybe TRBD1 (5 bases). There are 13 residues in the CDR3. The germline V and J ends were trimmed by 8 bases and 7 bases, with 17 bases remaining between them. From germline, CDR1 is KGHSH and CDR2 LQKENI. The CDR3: CASTTESYVGYTF. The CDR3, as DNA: TGTGCCAGCACGACAGAATCCTATGTTGGCTACACCTTC.

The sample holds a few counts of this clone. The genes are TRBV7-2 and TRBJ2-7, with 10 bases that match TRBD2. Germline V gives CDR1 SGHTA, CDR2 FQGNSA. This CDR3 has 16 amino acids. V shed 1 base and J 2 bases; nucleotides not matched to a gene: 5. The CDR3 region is CASSLVGLAGAYEQYF. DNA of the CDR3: TGTGCCAGCAGCTTAGTAGGGCTAGCGGGGGCCTACGAGCAGTACTTC.

The CDR3 DNA sequence: TGCGCCAGCAGCTTGGACCCGTTCGGCTCTGGAAACACCATATATTTT. Its translation: CASSLDPFGSGNTIYF. This chain uses TRBV5-1 with TRBJ1-3; the D is unclear. V shed 0 bases and J shed 0 bases, with 10 bases lying between them. Germline V gene data show CDR1 as SGHRS and CDR2 as YFSETQ. The CDR3 loop spans 16 amino acids.

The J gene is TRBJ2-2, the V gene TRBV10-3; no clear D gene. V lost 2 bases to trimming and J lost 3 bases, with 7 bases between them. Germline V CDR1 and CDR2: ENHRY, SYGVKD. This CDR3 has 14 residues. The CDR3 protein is CAISETRDTGELFF. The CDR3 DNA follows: TGTGCCATCAGTGAGACGAGAGACACCGGGGAGCTGTTTTTT.

This CDR3 is CASSVTGFGTEAFF. CDR3 DNA sequence: TGCGCCAGCAGCGTTACAGGGTTCGGCACTGAAGCTTTCTTT. The chain combines TRBV5-1 with TRBJ1-1; maybe TRBD1 (6 bases). This CDR3 has 14 residues. V lost 4 bases and J lost 4, with 14 bases in between. Germline loops: CDR1 SGHRS, CDR2 YFSETQ.

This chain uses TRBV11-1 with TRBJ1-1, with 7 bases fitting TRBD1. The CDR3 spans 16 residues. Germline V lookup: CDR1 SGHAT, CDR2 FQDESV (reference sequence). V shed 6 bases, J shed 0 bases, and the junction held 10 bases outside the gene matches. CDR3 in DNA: TGTGCCAGCAGGAAGGGCAGGGGGGAGTTGAACACTGAAGCTTTCTTT. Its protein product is CASRKGRGELNTEAFF.